The present T cell receptor (beta chain) was sequenced within a study of control samples from healthy donors and cancer patients. Profiling relied on immunoSEQ multiplex PCR, and the TCRdb table lists in-frame clones only, not all of them. Among fewer than 70,000 clones listed, about nine tenths were seen once. Trimming cost V 1 base and J 5 bases, with 12 bases left between them. Germline loops: CDR1 SGHVS, CDR2 FNYEAQ. The CDR3 loop spans 15 amino acids. This clonotype was obtained from a man aged 60 to 69 with head and neck cancer. The V and J genes are TRBV7-6 and TRBJ2-1; the D gene is possibly TRBD2 (6 bases). The source material was PBMCs. CDR3 coding DNA: TGTGCCAGCAGCTTAGGGGCGGGGCGCCACAATGAGCAGTTCTTC. This translates into CASSLGAGRHNEQFF.